These 8 T cell receptor beta chains came from one sample sequenced in a study of shared clonotypes between healthy human individuals. Produced via immunoSEQ multiplex PCR; TCRdb's table is partial and in-frame only. The profile covers 1.5 million to 2.5 million clones, with approximately 94% appearing a single time and 0.9% to 1.5% taken by the ten largest. Positive CCR7 selection of CD45RO-negative cells yielded the naive CD8 cells, and terminally differentiated effector memory CD45RA+ cells were excluded. The specimen sequenced was naive CD8+ T cells sorted from blood. These receptors all come from a man aged 18 to 30 in good health.

The chain is built from TRBV7-9 and TRBJ2-1, with a possible D match to TRBD2 (6 bases). The CDR3 extends over 15 amino acids. V was cut by 2 bases and J by 7 bases, with 15 bases left in between. CDR1 and CDR2 (germline): SEHNR, FQNEAQ (reference sequence). CDR3 region: CASSLSTSVLNEQFF. The CDR3 DNA sequence: TGTGCCAGCAGCTTATCGACTAGTGTGCTAAATGAGCAGTTCTTC.

For this clone: This sample also contains other DNA sequences that code for the same CDR3. This chain joins TRBV6-5 and TRBJ2-1; possible D gene TRBD2, 6 bases. This CDR3 comprises 15 residues. V was shortened by 0 bases and J by 0 bases, with 6 bases between the two germline ends. Germline lookup yields CDR1 MNHEY and CDR2 SVGAGI. The CDR3: CASSYSGSSYNEQFF. CDR3 nucleotide sequence: TGTGCCAGCAGTTACTCCGGGAGCTCCTACAATGAGCAGTTCTTC.

The J gene is TRBJ2-7, the V gene TRBV13, with D perhaps matching TRBD1 (6 bases). The V gene lost 5 bases and the J gene lost 2 bases, with 19 bases spanning the gap. This CDR3 comprises 16 residues. CDR1 is PRHDT and CDR2 is FYEKMQ in the germline V gene (reference sequence). The chain's CDR3 is CASSHPGRDKPYEQYF. CDR3 in DNA: TGTGCCAGCAGCCATCCCGGCCGGGACAAGCCCTACGAGCAGTACTTC.

This clone appeared a single time. CDR3 nucleotide sequence: TGTGCCAGCAGTTTGGGGGCGGGAGTAATAGAGGAGCAGTACTTC. It codes for CASSLGAGVIEEQYF. The J gene is TRBJ2-7, the V gene TRBV27; weak D call: TRBD2 (7 bases). The V gene's germline CDR1 is MNHEY and CDR2 SMNVEV (reference sequence). V lost 3 bases and J lost 7, with 19 bases in between. The CDR3 is 15 residues long.

The V and J genes are TRBV7-9 and TRBJ1-3; D call uncertain. The CDR3 loop spans 15 amino acids. From germline, CDR1 is SEHNR and CDR2 FQNEAQ (reference sequence). Trimming stripped 1 base from V and 4 bases from J, with 11 bases between. CDR3 bases: TGTGCCAGCAGCTTAGTCTCCGGTTACGGAAACACCATATATTTT. It is translated as CASSLVSGYGNTIYF.

The chain has TRBV27 and TRBJ1-2; TRBD1 aligns across 7 bases. Germline CDR1 reads MNHEY; CDR2 reads SMNVEV (reference sequence). J gave up 4 bases and V 3 bases, and 5 bases lay outside the gene matches. The CDR3 is made up of 14 amino acids. This CDR3 is CASSFGGGGYGYTF. The CDR3 DNA is TGTGCCAGCAGTTTCGGAGGGGGCGGCTATGGCTACACCTTC.

The chain recombines TRBV13 with TRBJ2-7, with 8 bases fitting TRBD2. Losses at the gene ends were 0 bases for V and 0 bases for J; bases not matched to a gene: 7. In germline, CDR1 is PRHDT, CDR2 FYEKMQ (reference sequence). This CDR3 region has 17 residues. The CDR3 region is CASSLGRGGPFSYEQYF. Here the CDR3 DNA reads TGTGCCAGCAGCTTAGGCCGGGGGGGTCCTTTCTCCTACGAGCAGTACTTC.

The chain recombines TRBV11-3 with TRBJ2-7; 12 nucleotides line up with TRBD1. In germline, CDR1 is SGHNT, CDR2 YENEEA. The V segment lost 5 bases and the J segment 4 bases; nucleotides outside the gene matches: 3. The CDR3 loop spans 14 amino acids. This CDR3 reads CASSAGQGAYEQYF. The CDR3 coding sequence is TGTGCCAGCAGCGCGGGACAGGGGGCGTACGAGCAGTACTTC. Variable domain in full (rest from reference TRBV11-3 and TRBJ2-7): EAGVVQSPRYKIIEKKQPVAFWCNPISGHNTLYWYLQNLGQGPELLIRYENEEAVDDSQLPKDRFSAERLKGVDSTLKIQPAELGDSAVYLCASSAGQGAYEQYFGPGTRLTVT.